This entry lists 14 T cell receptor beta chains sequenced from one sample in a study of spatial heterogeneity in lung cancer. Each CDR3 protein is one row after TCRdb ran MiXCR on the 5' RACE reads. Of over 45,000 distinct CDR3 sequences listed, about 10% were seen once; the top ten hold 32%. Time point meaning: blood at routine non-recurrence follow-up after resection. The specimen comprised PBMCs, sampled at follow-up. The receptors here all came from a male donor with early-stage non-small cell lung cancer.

This CDR3 is CASSLVNGVYEQYF. The CDR3 DNA sequence: TGTGCCAGCAGCTTAGTCAACGGGGTCTACGAGCAGTACTTC. The chain links TRBV7-2 to TRBJ2-7; perhaps TRBD2 as D (5 bases). Trimming removed 1 base from V and 3 bases from J, with 10 bases in between. The CDR3 runs to 14 residues. Looked up from germline, CDR1 is SGHTA and CDR2 is FQGNSA.

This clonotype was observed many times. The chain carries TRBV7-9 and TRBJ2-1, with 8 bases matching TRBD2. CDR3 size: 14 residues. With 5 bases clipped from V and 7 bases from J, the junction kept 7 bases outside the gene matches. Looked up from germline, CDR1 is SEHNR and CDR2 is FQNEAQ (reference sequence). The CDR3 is CASSIRLALNEQFF. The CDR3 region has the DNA TGTGCCAGCAGCATCCGACTAGCGTTAAATGAGCAGTTCTTC.

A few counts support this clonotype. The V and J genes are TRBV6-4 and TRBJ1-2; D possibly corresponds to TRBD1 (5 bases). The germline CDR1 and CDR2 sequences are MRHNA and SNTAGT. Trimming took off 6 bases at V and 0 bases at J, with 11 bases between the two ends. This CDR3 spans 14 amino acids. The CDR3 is CASRPGGANYGYTF. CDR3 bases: TGTGCCAGCAGACCCGGGGGAGCTAACTATGGCTACACCTTC.

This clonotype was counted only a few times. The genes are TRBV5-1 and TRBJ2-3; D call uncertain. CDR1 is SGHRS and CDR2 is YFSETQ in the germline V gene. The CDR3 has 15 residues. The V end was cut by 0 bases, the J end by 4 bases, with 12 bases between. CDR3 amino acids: CASSLEARVADTQYF. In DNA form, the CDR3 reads TGCGCCAGCAGCTTGGAGGCTAGGGTGGCAGATACGCAGTATTTT.

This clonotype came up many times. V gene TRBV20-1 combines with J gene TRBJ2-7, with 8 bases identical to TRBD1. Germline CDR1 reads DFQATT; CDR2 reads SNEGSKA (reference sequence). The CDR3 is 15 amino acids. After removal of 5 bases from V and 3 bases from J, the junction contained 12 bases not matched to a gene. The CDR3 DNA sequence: TGCAGTGCTGTACACGGGACAGGAGAAGACTACGAGCAGTACTTC. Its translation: CSAVHGTGEDYEQYF.

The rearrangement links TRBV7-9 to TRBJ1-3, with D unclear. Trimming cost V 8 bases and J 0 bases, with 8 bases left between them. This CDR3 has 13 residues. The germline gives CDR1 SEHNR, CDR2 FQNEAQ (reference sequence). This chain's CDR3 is CASGGFSGNTIYF. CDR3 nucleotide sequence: TGTGCCAGCGGAGGGTTCTCTGGAAACACCATATATTTT.

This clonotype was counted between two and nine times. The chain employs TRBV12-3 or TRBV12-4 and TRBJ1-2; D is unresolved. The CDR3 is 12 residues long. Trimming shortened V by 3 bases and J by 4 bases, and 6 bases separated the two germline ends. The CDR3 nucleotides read TGTGCCAGCAGTTTGAACTCCTATGGCTACACCTTC. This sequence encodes CASSLNSYGYTF.

CDR3 sequence reads: CASSEGDRATTYEQYF. The DNA for the CDR3 is TGTGCCAGCAGCGAGGGGGACAGGGCCACAACCTACGAGCAGTACTTC. The chain uses TRBV9 and TRBJ2-7; TRBD1 matches at 9 bases. J gave up 2 bases and V 3 bases, and 9 bases lay outside the gene matches. The germline gives CDR1 SGDLS, CDR2 YYNGEE. The CDR3 is 16 residues long.

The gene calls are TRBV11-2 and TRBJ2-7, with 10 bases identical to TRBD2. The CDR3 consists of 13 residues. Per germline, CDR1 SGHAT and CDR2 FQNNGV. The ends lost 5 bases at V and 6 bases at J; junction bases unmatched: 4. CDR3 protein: CASSHGTSAEQYF. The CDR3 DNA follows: TGTGCCAGCAGCCACGGGACTAGCGCCGAGCAGTACTTC.

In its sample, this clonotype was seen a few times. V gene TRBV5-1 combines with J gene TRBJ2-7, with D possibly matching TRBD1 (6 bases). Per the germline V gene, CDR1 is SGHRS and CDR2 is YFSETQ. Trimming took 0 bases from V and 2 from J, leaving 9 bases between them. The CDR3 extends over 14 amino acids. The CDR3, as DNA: TGCGCCAGCAGCTTGGAAACAGGGACCTACGAGCAGTACTTC. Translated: CASSLETGTYEQYF.

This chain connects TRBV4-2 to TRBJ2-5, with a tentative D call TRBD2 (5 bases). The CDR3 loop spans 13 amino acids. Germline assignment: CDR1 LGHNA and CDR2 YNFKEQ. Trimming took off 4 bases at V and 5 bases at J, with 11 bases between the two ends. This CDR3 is CASSPPGWETQYF. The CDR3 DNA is TGTGCCAGCAGCCCCCCGGGGTGGGAGACCCAGTACTTC.

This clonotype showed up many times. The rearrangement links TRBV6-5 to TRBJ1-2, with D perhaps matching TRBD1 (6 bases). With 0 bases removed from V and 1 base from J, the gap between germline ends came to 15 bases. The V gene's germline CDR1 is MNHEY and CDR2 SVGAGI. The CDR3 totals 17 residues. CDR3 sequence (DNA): TGTGCCAGCAGTTACTCGACTCTGACAGGAGATAACTATGGCTACACCTTC. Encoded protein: CASSYSTLTGDNYGYTF.

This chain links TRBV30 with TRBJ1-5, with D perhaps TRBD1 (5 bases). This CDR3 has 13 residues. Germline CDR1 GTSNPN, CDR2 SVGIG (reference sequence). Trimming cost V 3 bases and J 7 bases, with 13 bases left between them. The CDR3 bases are TGTGCCTGGAGGGGGGAGTTTAGCCAGCCCCAGCATTTT. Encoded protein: CAWRGEFSQPQHF.

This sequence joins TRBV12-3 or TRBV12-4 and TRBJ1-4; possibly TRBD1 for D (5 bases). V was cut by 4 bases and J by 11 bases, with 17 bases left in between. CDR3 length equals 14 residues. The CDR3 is CASSSKLRKGKLFF. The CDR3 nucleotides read TGTGCCAGCAGTTCCAAACTAAGGAAGGGGAAACTGTTTTTT.